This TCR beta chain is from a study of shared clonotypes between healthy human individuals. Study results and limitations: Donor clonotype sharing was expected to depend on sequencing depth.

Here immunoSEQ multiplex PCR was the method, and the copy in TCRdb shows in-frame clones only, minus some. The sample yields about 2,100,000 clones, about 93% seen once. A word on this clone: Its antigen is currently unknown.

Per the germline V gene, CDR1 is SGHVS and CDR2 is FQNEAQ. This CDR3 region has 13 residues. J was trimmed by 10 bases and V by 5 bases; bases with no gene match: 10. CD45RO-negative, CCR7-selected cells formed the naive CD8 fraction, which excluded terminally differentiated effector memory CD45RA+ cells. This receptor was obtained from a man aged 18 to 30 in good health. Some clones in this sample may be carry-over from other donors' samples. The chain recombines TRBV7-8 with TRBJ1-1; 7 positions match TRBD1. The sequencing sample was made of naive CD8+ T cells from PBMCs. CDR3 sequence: CASSVSGTERAFF. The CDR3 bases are TGTGCCAGCAGCGTGTCCGGGACAGAAAGAGCTTTCTTT.